A single sample gave rise to the 8 T cell receptor beta chains below, sequenced in a study of CD8 T cells in Susac syndrome. The RNA input was about 0.5 to 1 ug, and it was reverse transcribed with random hexamers. TCRdb analysed the immunoSEQ multiplex PCR reads with MiXCR anew, one entry per CDR3 protein. The table lists 150,000 or so distinct CDR3 sequences, around 94% of them singletons. The sample taken for sequencing was CD4+ T cells from PBMCs. The receptors come from a human donor with multiple sclerosis.

The rearrangement links TRBV19 to TRBJ2-2; the match to TRBD1 covers 10 bases. V dropped 5 bases and J dropped 6; count of bases not matched to a gene: 9. The CDR3 sequence is 16 residues long. Per the germline V gene, CDR1 is LNHDA and CDR2 is SQIVND (reference sequence). CDR3 residues: CASSPTGTGDSGELFF. As DNA, the CDR3 is TGTGCCAGTAGTCCAACCGGGACAGGGGATTCCGGGGAGCTGTTTTTT.

The V call is TRBV7-9, the J call TRBJ2-6; D is unclear. Germline assignment: CDR1 SEHNR and CDR2 FQNEAQ (reference sequence). CDR3 length: 12 amino acids. Trimming cost V 4 bases and J 6 bases, with 4 bases left between them. The CDR3 protein is CASSSAANVLTF. The CDR3 DNA sequence: TGTGCCAGCAGCTCCGCGGCCAACGTCCTGACTTTC.

The genes are TRBV9 and TRBJ2-6, with TRBD2 as a possible D gene (6 bases). Looked up from germline, CDR1 is SGDLS and CDR2 is YYNGEE. The V gene lost 0 bases and the J gene lost 2 bases, with 9 bases spanning the gap. There are 16 residues in the CDR3. CDR3 sequence reads: CASSVVGTPGANVLTF. The CDR3 DNA reads TGTGCCAGCAGCGTAGTTGGGACTCCTGGGGCCAACGTCCTGACTTTC.

The chain is built from TRBV30 and TRBJ1-5; D is undetermined. Trimming removed 3 bases at V and 7 bases at J, with 16 bases between. The CDR3 spans 14 residues. CDR1 is GTSNPN, CDR2 SVGIG, per germline (reference sequence). The CDR3 sequence is CAWRVPGEGQPQHF. The DNA of the CDR3 is TGTGCCTGGAGGGTCCCGGGAGAAGGCCAGCCCCAGCATTTT. The full variable domain, in which reference TRBV30 and TRBJ1-5 provide the parts outside the CDR3, is SQTIHQWPATLVQPVGSPLSLECTVEGTSNPNLYWYRQAAGRGLQLLFYSVGIGQISSEVPQNLSASRPQDRQFILSSKKLLLSDSGFYLCAWRVPGEGQPQHFGDGTRLSIL.

The chain uses TRBV29-1 and TRBJ2-1; tentatively, D is TRBD2 (6 bases). Germline CDR1 and CDR2: SQVTM and ANQGSEA. Trimming left V 1 base short and J 9 bases short, with 16 bases between. The CDR3 is made up of 14 amino acids. CDR3 bases: TGCAGCGTTGAAGTGGCTAGCGCTGCAAGTGAGCAGTTCTTC. This sequence encodes CSVEVASAASEQFF.

The genes are TRBV20-1 and TRBJ2-1, with 11 bases aligning to TRBD2. Germline values: CDR1 DFQATT, CDR2 SNEGSKA (reference sequence). The CDR3 length is 16 residues. The trim removed 2 bases at V and 0 bases at J, leaving 3 bases unmatched. CDR3 DNA sequence: TGCAGTGCTAGATACACTAGCGGGAGCTCCTACAATGAGCAGTTCTTC. It codes for CSARYTSGSSYNEQFF.

The rearrangement joins TRBV5-1 to TRBJ2-7, with D possibly being TRBD1 (5 bases). Trimming left V 2 bases short and J 5 bases short, with 8 bases between. The germline V gene encodes CDR1 SGHRS and CDR2 YFSETQ. The CDR3 loop spans 12 amino acids. CDR3 sequence reads: CASSFDSNEQYF. The CDR3 DNA is TGCGCCAGCAGCTTTGACAGCAACGAGCAGTACTTC.

The chain recombines TRBV5-1 with TRBJ2-7, with D possibly TRBD2 on 6 matching bases. CDR3 length: 11 residues. The V and J ends lost 6 bases and 7 bases respectively, with 11 bases between them. Germline CDR1 SGHRS, CDR2 YFSETQ. The CDR3 DNA is TGCGCCAGCAAGGGCGGAGGGGAGCAGTACTTC. Its translation: CASKGGGEQYF.